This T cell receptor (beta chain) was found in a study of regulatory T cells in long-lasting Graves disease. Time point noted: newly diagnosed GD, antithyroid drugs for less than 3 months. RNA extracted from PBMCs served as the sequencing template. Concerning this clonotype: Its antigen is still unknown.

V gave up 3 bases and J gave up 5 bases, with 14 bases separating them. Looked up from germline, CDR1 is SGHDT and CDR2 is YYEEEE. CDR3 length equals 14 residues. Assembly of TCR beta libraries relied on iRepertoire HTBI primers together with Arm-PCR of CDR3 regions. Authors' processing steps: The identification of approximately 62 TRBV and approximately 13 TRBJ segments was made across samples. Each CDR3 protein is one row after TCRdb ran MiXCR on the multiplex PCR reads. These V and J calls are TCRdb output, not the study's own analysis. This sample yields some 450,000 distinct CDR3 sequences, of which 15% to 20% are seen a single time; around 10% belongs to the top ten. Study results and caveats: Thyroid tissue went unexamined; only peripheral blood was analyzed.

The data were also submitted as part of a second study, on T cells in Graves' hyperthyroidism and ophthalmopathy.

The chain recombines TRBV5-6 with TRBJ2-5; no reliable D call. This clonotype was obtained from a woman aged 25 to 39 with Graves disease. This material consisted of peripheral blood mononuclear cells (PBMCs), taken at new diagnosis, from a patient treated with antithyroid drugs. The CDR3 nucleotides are TGTGCCAGCAGCTCTCCCCTTCCTCGGGAGACCCAGTACTTC. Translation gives CASSSPLPRETQYF.